Listed here are 29 T cell receptor beta chains from one sample, sequenced in a study of blood T cell repertoires in COVID-19. Here immunoSEQ multiplex PCR was the method, and the copy in TCRdb shows in-frame clones only, minus some. The sample has approximately 220,000 clones, 70% to 90% seen once; the top ten hold approximately 2.6%. Sample: peripheral blood. The source of these receptors is a man aged 50 or older who had recovered from COVID-19.

The rearrangement links TRBV5-1 to TRBJ1-1, with D unresolved. The V end was cut by 0 bases, the J end by 0 bases, with 18 bases between. The CDR3 loop spans 18 amino acids. The V gene's germline CDR1 is SGHRS and CDR2 YFSETQ. DNA for the CDR3: TGCGCCAGCAGCTTGGGCAGACAACCCAATTCCCTGAACACTGAAGCTTTCTTT. Translating gives CASSLGRQPNSLNTEAFF.

This clone occurred once. The chain couples TRBV12-3 or TRBV12-4 to TRBJ1-1; TRBD1 matches 7 bases. The CDR3 has 13 residues. J was trimmed by 5 bases and V by 4 bases; bases with no gene match: 4. CDR3 in DNA: TGTGCCAGCAGTTCGACAGGGTGGACTGAAGCTTTCTTT. The encoded protein is CASSSTGWTEAFF.

The rearrangement joins TRBV4-1 to TRBJ1-3, with D perhaps TRBD1 (6 bases). This CDR3 contains 16 residues. V lost 0 bases and J lost 4, with 13 bases in between. Looked up from germline, CDR1 is MGHRA and CDR2 is YSYEKL. CDR3 amino acids: CASSQEAGAKGNTIYF. The CDR3 nucleotides read TGCGCCAGCAGCCAAGAAGCGGGGGCGAAGGGAAACACCATATATTTT.

The V gene is TRBV7-2, the J gene TRBJ2-5; TRBD2 aligns across 9 bases. Losses at the gene ends were 1 base for V and 5 bases for J; bases not matched to a gene: 5. CDR1 and CDR2 (germline): SGHTA, FQGNSA. The CDR3 is 15 residues long. The CDR3 DNA reads as TGTGCCAGCAGCTTAGGAAGCGGGAGGAGGGAGACCCAGTACTTC. Translated, it gives CASSLGSGRRETQYF.

The chain combines TRBV28 with TRBJ1-5; TRBD1 aligns across 8 bases. Germline V CDR1 and CDR2: MDHEN, SYDVKM. Trimming cost V 3 bases and J 9 bases; bases outside gene matches: 7. CDR3 size: 14 residues. The CDR3 DNA follows: TGTGCCAGCAGTTTGCCCAGGGGGCATGGGCCCCAGCATTTT. Translated, it gives CASSLPRGHGPQHF.

The chain combines TRBV5-1 with TRBJ2-2; TRBD2 matches 10 bases. V shed 2 bases, J shed 5 bases, and the junction held 9 bases outside the gene matches. The CDR3 is 17 residues long. Germline-derived CDR1 and CDR2 are SGHRS and YFSETQ. The DNA for the CDR3 is TGCGCCAGCAGCTTCCTAGCGGGAGAAGTTAGAACCGGGGAGCTGTTTTTT. This encodes CASSFLAGEVRTGELFF.

The genes are TRBV15 and TRBJ2-7; 8 bases agree with TRBD1. CDR1 LNHNV and CDR2 YYDKDF come from the germline V gene (reference sequence). The CDR3 is made up of 15 amino acids. With 1 base clipped from V and 2 bases from J, the junction kept 4 bases outside the gene matches. CDR3 region: CATSRGTQGAYEQYF. The DNA of the CDR3 is TGTGCCACCAGCAGAGGCACACAGGGGGCCTACGAGCAGTACTTC.

This chain joins TRBV9 and TRBJ1-2, with 9 bases matching TRBD1. J gave up 11 bases and V 4 bases, and 9 bases lay outside the gene matches. Germline V gene lookup returns CDR1 SGDLS and CDR2 YYNGEE. This CDR3 has 13 residues. For the CDR3, the DNA is TGTGCCAGCAGCTTCCCGGGACAGGGAGGGTACACCTTC. This gives the protein CASSFPGQGGYTF.

The chain combines TRBV27 with TRBJ1-1, with 7 bases lining up with TRBD1. The CDR3 has 13 amino acids. Germline V CDR1 and CDR2: MNHEY, SMNVEV (reference sequence). V lost 6 bases, J lost 5 bases, and 6 bases stayed unmatched. CDR3 nucleotides: TGTGCCAGCAGACAGGGGCTAGGGACTGAAGCTTTCTTT. It is translated as CASRQGLGTEAFF.

V gene TRBV28 combines with J gene TRBJ2-3; 10 bases align to TRBD2. CDR1 and CDR2 from the germline V gene are MDHEN and SYDVKM. Unmatched junction bases numbered 11, after V lost 5 bases and J lost 6 bases. The CDR3 is 16 residues long. For the CDR3, the DNA is TGTGCCAGCAGTCCACGGACTAGCGGAGTCCCGGATACGCAGTATTTT. It translates to CASSPRTSGVPDTQYF.

The chain uses TRBV19 and TRBJ2-1, with TRBD2 matching over 8 bases. V gave up 6 bases and J gave up 7 bases; unmatched junction bases: 11. The CDR3 is 15 amino acids. Per the germline V gene, CDR1 is LNHDA and CDR2 is SQIVND (reference sequence). The CDR3 DNA is TGTGCCAGTAGCCTTAGCGGGACTGGGGGGAATGAGCAGTTCTTC. As protein: CASSLSGTGGNEQFF.

The chain combines TRBV19 with TRBJ2-2; D is perhaps TRBD1 (5 bases). The CDR3 has 17 residues. CDR1 LNHDA and CDR2 SQIVND come from the germline V gene (reference sequence). Trimming cost V 4 bases and J 6 bases, with 21 bases left between them. The CDR3 DNA reads as TGTGCCAGTAGTACCCTGGGCAGGAAAGAAGGGGCCGGGGAGCTGTTTTTT. This translates into CASSTLGRKEGAGELFF. The whole variable domain, remainder taken from reference TRBV19 and TRBJ2-2, is DGGITQSPKYLFRKEGQNVTLSCEQNLNHDAMYWYRQDPGQGLRLIYYSQIVNDFQKGDIAEGYSVSREKKESFPLTVTSAQKNPTAFYLCASSTLGRKEGAGELFFGEGSRLTVL.

This clone turned up a few times. V gene TRBV11-3 combines with J gene TRBJ2-1; 10 nucleotides line up with TRBD2. The CDR3 runs to 16 residues. With 1 base clipped from V and 6 bases from J, the junction kept 6 bases outside the gene matches. Germline CDR1 reads SGHNT; CDR2 reads YENEEA. The CDR3 nucleotides are TGTGCCAGCAGCTTAGCTATAGCGGGAGGATTCAATGAGCAGTTCTTC. This encodes CASSLAIAGGFNEQFF. Full variable domain (missing parts from reference TRBV11-3 and TRBJ2-1): EAGVVQSPRYKIIEKKQPVAFWCNPISGHNTLYWYLQNLGQGPELLIRYENEEAVDDSQLPKDRFSAERLKGVDSTLKIQPAELGDSAVYLCASSLAIAGGFNEQFFGPGTRLTVL.

The V gene is TRBV6-6, the J gene TRBJ2-2; a possible D gene is TRBD1 (5 bases). CDR1 is MNHNY, CDR2 SVGAGI, per germline (reference sequence). Deletions cut 6 bases from V and 6 bases from J, with 17 bases between. The CDR3 has 15 amino acids. The CDR3 DNA sequence: TGTGCCAGCAGCAGGGCCGCAGCAACGGCCGGGGAGCTGTTTTTT. Its translation is CASSRAAATAGELFF.

V usage is TRBV19 and J usage is TRBJ1-4, with a weak D call TRBD1 (6 bases). The CDR3 runs to 13 residues. V was cut by 6 bases and J by 4 bases, with 9 bases left in between. The V gene's germline CDR1 is LNHDA and CDR2 SQIVND (reference sequence). The CDR3 reads CASSRQDNEKLFF. CDR3 coding DNA: TGTGCCAGTAGCCGACAGGATAATGAAAAACTGTTTTTT.

The gene calls are TRBV11-2 and TRBJ1-1; D possibly corresponds to TRBD1 (5 bases). This CDR3 region has 15 residues. Trimming pared 3 bases from V and 2 bases from J, leaving 13 bases between. Germline-derived CDR1 and CDR2 are SGHAT and FQNNGV. The CDR3 protein is CASSFTAGLNTEAFF. The CDR3, as DNA: TGTGCCAGCAGCTTTACCGCAGGGCTTAACACTGAAGCTTTCTTT.

In nucleotides, the CDR3 is TGTGCCAGCACTGGCGCCGGGACTAGATTCTACAATGAGCAGTTCTTC. It is translated as CASTGAGTRFYNEQFF. The chain combines TRBV5-8 with TRBJ2-1, with TRBD2 identical over 8 bases. Germline V gene sequence: CDR1 SGHTS, CDR2 YDEGEE. J lost 3 bases, V lost 6 bases, and 11 bases had no gene match. The CDR3 covers 16 residues. The variable domain in full, with the rest retrieved from reference TRBV5-8 and TRBJ2-1, is EAGVTQSPTHLIKTRGQQATLRCSPISGHTSVYWYQQALGLGLQFLLWYDEGEERNRGNFPPRFSGRQFPNYSSELNVNALELEDSALYLCASTGAGTRFYNEQFFGPGTRLTVL.

J is TRBJ2-7 and V is TRBV28; 8 bases match TRBD1. The V segment lost 6 bases and the J segment 5 bases; nucleotides outside the gene matches: 9. CDR1 MDHEN and CDR2 SYDVKM come from the germline V gene. The CDR3 has 14 amino acids. The CDR3 sequence is CASRPGGGFNEQYF. The CDR3 DNA reads TGTGCCAGCAGACCAGGGGGCGGGTTTAACGAGCAGTACTTC.

The chain links TRBV5-4 to TRBJ2-6; 8 positions match TRBD1. With V trimmed by 2 bases and J by 2 bases, 3 bases remained unmatched. This CDR3 spans 16 amino acids. Germline values: CDR1 SGHNT, CDR2 YYREEE (reference sequence). The CDR3 DNA reads TGTGCCAGCAGCTTACAGGGGGGAGCTGGGGCCAACGTCCTGACTTTC. Protein: CASSLQGGAGANVLTF. Based on the CDR3 plus reference TRBV5-4 and TRBJ2-6, the full variable domain is ETGVTQSPTHLIKTRGQQVTLRCSSQSGHNTVSWYQQALGQGPQFIFQYYREEENGRGNFPPRFSGLQFPNYSSELNVNALELDDSALYLCASSLQGGAGANVLTFGAGSRLTVL.

The chain recombines TRBV21-1 with TRBJ2-5; the D call of TRBD2 is as the table states it, not checked on the DNA. TRBV21-1 constitutes a pseudogene. The CDR3 loop spans 15 amino acids. The CDR3 sequence: CASSKVAAAQETQYF. In nucleotides, the CDR3 is TGTGCCAGCAGCAAAGTAGCGGCGGCCCAAGAGACCCAGTACTTC.

The chain is built from TRBV27 and TRBJ1-1, with D perhaps TRBD1 (5 bases). Trimming removed 6 bases from V and 4 bases from J, with 15 bases in between. The CDR3 runs 14 residues. Germline V gene sequence: CDR1 MNHEY, CDR2 SMNVEV (reference sequence). The CDR3 sequence: CASSSHRGVTEAFF. The CDR3, as DNA: TGTGCCAGCAGCTCCCATCGGGGGGTCACTGAAGCTTTCTTT.

The V call is TRBV5-5, the J call TRBJ2-7; 9 bases are a match to TRBD1. The ends lost 2 bases at V and 5 bases at J; junction bases unmatched: 8. The CDR3 is made up of 15 amino acids. Germline assignment: CDR1 SGHKS and CDR2 YYEKEE (reference sequence). DNA for the CDR3: TGTGCCAGCAGCTTTCTACAGGGGGCATTCCACGAGCAGTACTTC. Amino acids: CASSFLQGAFHEQYF.

The chain couples TRBV7-2 to TRBJ1-5; 8 nucleotides align to TRBD1. The CDR3 length is 18 residues. In germline, CDR1 is SGHTA, CDR2 FQGNSA. V lost 1 base to trimming and J lost 0 bases; unmatched junction nucleotides: 8. The CDR3, as DNA: TGTGCCAGCAGCTTAGACGTCGGGACAGGTCTTAGCAATCAGCCCCAGCATTTT. It specifies CASSLDVGTGLSNQPQHF.

The V gene is TRBV6-5, the J gene TRBJ1-1; no clear D gene. The CDR3 is made up of 15 amino acids. The ends were cut back, 3 bases at V and 1 base at J, with 12 bases in the middle. Germline-derived CDR1 and CDR2 are MNHEY and SVGAGI. This CDR3 is CASSYEAFTNTEAFF. The DNA for the CDR3 is TGTGCCAGCAGTTATGAGGCGTTCACGAACACTGAAGCTTTCTTT.

This clone was counted a few times. J is TRBJ1-6 and V is TRBV6-2 or TRBV6-3; D is perhaps TRBD1 (6 bases). Trimming removed 4 bases from V and 11 bases from J, with 9 bases in between. This CDR3 contains 12 residues. Germline V gives CDR1 MNHEY, CDR2 SVGEGT. The CDR3 sequence: CASSLDRAPLHF. The CDR3 nucleotides are TGTGCCAGCAGTTTGGACAGAGCACCCCTCCACTTT.

V is TRBV27 and J is TRBJ2-3; D perhaps matches TRBD2 (5 bases). Trimming pared 1 base from V and 0 bases from J, leaving 17 bases between. Germline lookup yields CDR1 MNHEY and CDR2 SMNVEV (reference sequence). This CDR3 has 18 amino acids. The CDR3 loop reads CASSLLGFSVSSTDTQYF. DNA for the CDR3: TGTGCCAGCAGTTTATTGGGCTTTAGCGTATCTAGCACAGATACGCAGTATTTT.

The rearrangement links TRBV18 to TRBJ2-2; D perhaps matches TRBD2 (5 bases). The CDR3 loop spans 15 amino acids. Germline CDR1 reads KGHSH; CDR2 reads LQKENI. V was pared by 5 bases and J by 2 bases, with 12 bases between. CDR3 amino acids: CASSGPRVNTGELFF. The CDR3 nucleotides are TGTGCCAGCTCAGGACCGCGGGTAAACACCGGGGAGCTGTTTTTT.

The chain recombines TRBV28 with TRBJ2-7; the match to TRBD1 covers 7 bases. Per germline, CDR1 MDHEN and CDR2 SYDVKM. This CDR3 has 14 residues. Trimming cost V 6 bases and J 6 bases; bases outside gene matches: 11. Here the CDR3 reads CASRPDRVGFEQYF. In nucleotides, the CDR3 is TGTGCCAGCAGACCCGACAGGGTAGGTTTCGAGCAGTACTTC.

In its sample, this clone was seen a few times. The chain combines TRBV25-1 with TRBJ1-2, with TRBD1 matching 7 bases. V was clipped by 6 bases and J by 6 bases; unmatched bases: 7. The germline CDR1 and CDR2 sequences are MGHDK and SYGVNS. The CDR3 totals 13 residues. The CDR3, as DNA: TGTGCCAGCAGCTTAGGGGGCGGGGATGGCTACACCTTC. Translating gives CASSLGGGDGYTF.